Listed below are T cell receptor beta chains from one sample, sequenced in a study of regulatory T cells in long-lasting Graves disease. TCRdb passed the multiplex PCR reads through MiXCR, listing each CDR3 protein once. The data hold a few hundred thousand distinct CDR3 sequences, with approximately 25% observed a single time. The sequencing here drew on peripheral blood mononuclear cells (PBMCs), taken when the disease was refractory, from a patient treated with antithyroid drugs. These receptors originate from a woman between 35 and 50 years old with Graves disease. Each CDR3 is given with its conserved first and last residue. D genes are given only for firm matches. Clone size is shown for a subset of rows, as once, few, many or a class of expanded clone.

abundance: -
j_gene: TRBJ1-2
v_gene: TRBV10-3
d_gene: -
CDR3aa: CAITGPGENGYTF
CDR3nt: TGTGCCATAACCGGGCCAGGGGAAAATGGCTACACCTTC

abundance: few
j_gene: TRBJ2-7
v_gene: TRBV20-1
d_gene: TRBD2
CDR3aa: CSARDPGGSSYEQYF
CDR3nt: TGCAGTGCTAGAGATCCGGGAGGCAGTTCCTACGAGCAGTACTTC

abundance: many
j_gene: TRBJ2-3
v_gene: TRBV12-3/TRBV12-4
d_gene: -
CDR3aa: CASSLADTQYF
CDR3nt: TGTGCCAGCAGTTTAGCAGATACGCAGTATTTT

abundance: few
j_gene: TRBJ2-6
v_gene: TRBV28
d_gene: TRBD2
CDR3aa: CASRGLAGGISGANVLTF
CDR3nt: TGTGCCAGCAGAGGGCTAGCGGGAGGTATCTCTGGGGCCAACGTCCTGACTTTC

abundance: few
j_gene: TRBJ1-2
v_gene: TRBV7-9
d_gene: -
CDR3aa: CASSLAPGRHNYGYTF
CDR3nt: TGTGCCAGCAGCTTAGCGCCGGGGAGGCATAACTATGGCTACACCTTC

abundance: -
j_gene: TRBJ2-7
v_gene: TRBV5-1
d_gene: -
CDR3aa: CASSFKELSYEQYF
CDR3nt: TGCGCCAGCAGCTTCAAGGAGCTCTCCTACGAGCAGTACTTC

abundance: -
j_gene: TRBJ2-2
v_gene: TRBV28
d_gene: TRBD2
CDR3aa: CASKLWTSGSYTGELFF
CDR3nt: TGTGCCAGCAAATTGTGGACTAGCGGGAGTTACACCGGGGAGCTGTTTTTT

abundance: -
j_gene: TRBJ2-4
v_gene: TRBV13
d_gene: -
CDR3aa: CASSRTNIQYF
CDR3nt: TGTGCCAGCAGCCGGACCAACATTCAGTACTTC

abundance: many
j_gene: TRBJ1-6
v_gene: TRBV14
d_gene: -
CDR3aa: CASSQERQGGSLHF
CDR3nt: TGTGCCAGCAGCCAAGAGCGGCAGGGCGGGTCCCTCCACTTT

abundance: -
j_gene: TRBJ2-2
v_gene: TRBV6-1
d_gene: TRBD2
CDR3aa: CASRSHLAAGELFF
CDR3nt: TGTGCCAGCAGATCCCATCTAGCGGCCGGGGAGCTGTTTTTT

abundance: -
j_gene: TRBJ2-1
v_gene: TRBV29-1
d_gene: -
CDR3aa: CSTSNPLGSGVEQFF
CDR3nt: TGCAGCACCTCCAACCCACTTGGTTCGGGAGTTGAGCAGTTCTTC

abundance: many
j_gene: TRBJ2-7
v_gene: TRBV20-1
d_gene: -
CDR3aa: CSARVTSRGGEQYF
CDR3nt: TGCAGTGCTAGGGTTACTAGCAGGGGAGGCGAGCAGTACTTC

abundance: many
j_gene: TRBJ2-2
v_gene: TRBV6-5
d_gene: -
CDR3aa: CASSSISDYTGELFF
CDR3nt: TGTGCCAGCAGTTCAATCTCGGACTACACCGGGGAGCTGTTTTTT

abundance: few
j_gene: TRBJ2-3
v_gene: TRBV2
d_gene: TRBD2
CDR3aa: CASSKLAGLGTDTQYF
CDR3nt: TGTGCCAGCAGTAAACTAGCGGGATTAGGCACAGATACGCAGTATTTT

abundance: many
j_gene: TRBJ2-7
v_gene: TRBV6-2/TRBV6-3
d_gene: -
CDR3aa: CASSEGSRGFSYEQYF
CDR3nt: TGTGCCAGCAGTGAAGGAAGCCGTGGGTTTTCCTACGAGCAGTACTTC

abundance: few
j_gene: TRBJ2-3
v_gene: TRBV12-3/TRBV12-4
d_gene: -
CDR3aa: CASSPTRDTQYF
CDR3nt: TGTGCCAGCAGTCCGACTAGAGATACGCAGTATTTT

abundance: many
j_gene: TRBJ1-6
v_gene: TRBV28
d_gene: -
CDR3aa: CASSLWARKNSPLHF
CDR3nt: TGTGCCAGCAGTTTATGGGCGAGAAAGAATTCACCCCTCCACTTT

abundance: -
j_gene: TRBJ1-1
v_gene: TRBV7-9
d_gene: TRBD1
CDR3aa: CASSSAGQREAFF
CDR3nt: TGTGCCAGCAGTAGTGCGGGACAGAGAGAAGCTTTCTTT

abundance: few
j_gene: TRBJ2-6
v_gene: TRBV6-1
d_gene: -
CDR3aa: CASSRGQLSGANVLTF
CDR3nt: TGTGCCAGCAGCCGTGGACAACTTTCTGGGGCCAACGTCCTGACTTTC

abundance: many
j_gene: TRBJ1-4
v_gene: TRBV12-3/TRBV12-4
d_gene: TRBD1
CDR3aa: CASNADRANEKLFF
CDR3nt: TGTGCCAGCAATGCAGACAGGGCTAATGAAAAACTGTTTTTT

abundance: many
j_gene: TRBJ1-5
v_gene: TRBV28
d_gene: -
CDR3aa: CASSLRQSNQPQHF
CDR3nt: TGTGCCAGCAGTTTACGCCAGAGCAATCAGCCCCAGCATTTT

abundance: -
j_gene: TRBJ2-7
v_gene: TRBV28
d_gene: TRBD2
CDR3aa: CASRGASGRSVWYEQYF
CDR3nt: TGTGCCAGCAGAGGGGCTAGCGGGAGATCTGTGTGGTACGAGCAGTACTTC

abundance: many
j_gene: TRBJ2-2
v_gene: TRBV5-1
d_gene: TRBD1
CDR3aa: CASSSDRDGTGELFF
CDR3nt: TGCGCCAGCAGCTCTGACAGGGATGGCACCGGGGAGCTGTTTTTT

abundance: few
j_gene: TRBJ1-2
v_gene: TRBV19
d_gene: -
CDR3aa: CASRLIGGPRPEF
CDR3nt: TGTGCCAGTCGGTTAATTGGGGGGCCGCGCCCGGAGTTC

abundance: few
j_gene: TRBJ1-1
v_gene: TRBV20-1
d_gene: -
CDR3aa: CSAREGRRGRTEAFF
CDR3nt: TGCAGTGCTAGAGAAGGAAGGAGGGGGAGGACTGAAGCTTTCTTT

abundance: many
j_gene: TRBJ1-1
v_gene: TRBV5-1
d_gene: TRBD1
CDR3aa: CASSLVGRGTEAFF
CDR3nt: TGTGCCAGCAGCTTAGTCGGCAGGGGGACTGAAGCTTTCTTT

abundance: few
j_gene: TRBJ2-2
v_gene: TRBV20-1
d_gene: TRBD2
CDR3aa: CSPGLLNTGELFF
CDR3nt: TGCAGCCCGGGACTACTTAACACCGGGGAGCTGTTTTTT

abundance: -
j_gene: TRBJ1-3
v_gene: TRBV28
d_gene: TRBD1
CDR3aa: CASSLYPTGGPGNTIYF
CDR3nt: TGTGCCAGCAGTTTATATCCCACAGGGGGCCCGGGAAACACCATATATTTT

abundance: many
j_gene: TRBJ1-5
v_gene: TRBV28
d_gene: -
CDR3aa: CASSRGGQPQHF
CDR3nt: TGTGCCAGCAGTAGAGGGGGGCAGCCCCAGCATTTT

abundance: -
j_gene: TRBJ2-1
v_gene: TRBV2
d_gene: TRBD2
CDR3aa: CASSRTSGMLSYNEQFF
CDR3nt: TGTGCCAGCAGCCGGACTAGCGGGATGCTTTCCTACAATGAGCAGTTCTTC

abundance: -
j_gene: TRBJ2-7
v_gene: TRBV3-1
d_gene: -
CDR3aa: CASSHRYGVYEQYF
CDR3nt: TGTGCCAGCAGCCACAGGTACGGAGTCTACGAGCAGTACTTC

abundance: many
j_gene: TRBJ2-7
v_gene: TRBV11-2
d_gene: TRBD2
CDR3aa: CASSWGDSGHYEQYF
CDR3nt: TGTGCCAGCAGCTGGGGGGATAGCGGGCACTACGAGCAGTACTTC

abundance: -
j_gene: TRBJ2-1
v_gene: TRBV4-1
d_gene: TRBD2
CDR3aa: CASSQDKPAGMNYNEQFF
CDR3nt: TGCGCCAGCAGCCAAGACAAACCAGCGGGAATGAACTACAATGAGCAGTTCTTC

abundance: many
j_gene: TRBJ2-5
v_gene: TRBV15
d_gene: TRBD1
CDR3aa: CATSASGDRGQETQYF
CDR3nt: TGTGCCACCAGTGCTTCCGGGGACAGGGGGCAAGAGACCCAGTACTTC

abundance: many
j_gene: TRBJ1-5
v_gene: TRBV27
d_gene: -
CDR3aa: CASSLWGASNQPQHF
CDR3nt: TGTGCCAGCAGTTTATGGGGGGCGAGCAATCAGCCCCAGCATTTT

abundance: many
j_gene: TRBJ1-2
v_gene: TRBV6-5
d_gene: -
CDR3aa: CASSYWGLPNYGYTF
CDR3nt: TGTGCCAGCAGTTACTGGGGACTGCCTAACTATGGCTACACCTTC

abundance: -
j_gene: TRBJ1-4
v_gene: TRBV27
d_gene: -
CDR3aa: CASSLFLTDEKLFF
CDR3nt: TGTGCCAGCAGTTTGTTCCTGACAGATGAAAAACTGTTTTTT

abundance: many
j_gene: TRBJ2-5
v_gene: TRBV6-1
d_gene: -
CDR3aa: CASSDRVETQYF
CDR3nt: TGTGCCAGCAGTGACAGGGTGGAGACCCAGTACTTC

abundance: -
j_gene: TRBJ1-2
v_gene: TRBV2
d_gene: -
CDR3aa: CASSQPGRVPVGYGYTF
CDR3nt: TGTGCCAGCAGCCAACCGGGCAGGGTTCCGGTGGGCTATGGCTACACCTTC

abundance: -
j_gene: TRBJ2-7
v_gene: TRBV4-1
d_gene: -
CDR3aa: CASSQERAGSYEQYF
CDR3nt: TGCGCCAGCAGCCAAGAACGGGCAGGGTCATACGAGCAGTACTTC

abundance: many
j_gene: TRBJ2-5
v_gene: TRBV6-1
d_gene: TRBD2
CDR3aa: CASLDRLAETQYF
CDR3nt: TGTGCCAGCCTTGACAGACTAGCGGAGACCCAGTACTTC

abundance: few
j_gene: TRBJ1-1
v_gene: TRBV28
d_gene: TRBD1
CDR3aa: CASSFFPRDRGPHGHTEAFF
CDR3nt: TGTGCCAGCAGTTTTTTCCCCCGGGACAGGGGGCCCCATGGTCACACTGAAGCTTTCTTT

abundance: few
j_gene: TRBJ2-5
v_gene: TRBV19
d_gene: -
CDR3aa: CASSLVGTQGETQYF
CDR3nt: TGTGCCAGTTCTCTGGTTGGGACCCAAGGAGAGACCCAGTACTTC

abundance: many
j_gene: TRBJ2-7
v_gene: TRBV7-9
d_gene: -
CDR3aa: CASSPGTHYEQYF
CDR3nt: TGTGCCAGCAGTCCCGGGACCCACTACGAGCAGTACTTC

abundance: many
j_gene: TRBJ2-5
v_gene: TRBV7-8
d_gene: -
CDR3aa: CASSKKQRQETQYF
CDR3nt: TGTGCCAGCAGCAAGAAACAGAGGCAAGAGACCCAGTACTTC

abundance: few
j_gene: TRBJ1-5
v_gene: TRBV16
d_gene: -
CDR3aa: CASSQRRPDPNQPQHF
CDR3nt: TGTGCCAGCAGCCAACGGCGGCCAGACCCGAATCAGCCCCAGCATTTT

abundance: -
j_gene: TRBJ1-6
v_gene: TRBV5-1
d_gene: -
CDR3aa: CASSLASLSSPLHF
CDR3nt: TGCGCCAGCAGCTTGGCCTCCTTAAGTTCACCCCTCCACTTT

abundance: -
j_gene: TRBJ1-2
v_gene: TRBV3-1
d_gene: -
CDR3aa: CASSQDPHGYTF
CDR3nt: TGTGCCAGCAGCCAAGATCCCCATGGCTACACCTTC